This TCR beta chain was sequenced during a study of identical twins. This CDR3 has 16 amino acids. CDR1 is LGHDT, CDR2 YNNKEL, per germline (reference sequence). V was clipped by 3 bases and J by 6 bases; unmatched bases: 5. TCRdb re-called the 5' RACE reads through MiXCR, storing one row per CDR3 protein. The data show some 590,000 distinct CDR3 sequences, 7.5% to 10% seen once. This clonotype has ten or more counts. These data were likewise used in another study, on yellow fever vaccine responses in identical twins.

Sequenced input: PBMCs. The chain employs TRBV3-1 and TRBJ1-6; 10 nucleotides line up with TRBD1. The origin of this receptor is a woman aged 18 to 35 in good health. Written as DNA, the CDR3 is TGTGCCAGCAGCCATGGGACAGGGGTTCCTAATTCACCCCTCCACTTT. This codes for CASSHGTGVPNSPLHF.